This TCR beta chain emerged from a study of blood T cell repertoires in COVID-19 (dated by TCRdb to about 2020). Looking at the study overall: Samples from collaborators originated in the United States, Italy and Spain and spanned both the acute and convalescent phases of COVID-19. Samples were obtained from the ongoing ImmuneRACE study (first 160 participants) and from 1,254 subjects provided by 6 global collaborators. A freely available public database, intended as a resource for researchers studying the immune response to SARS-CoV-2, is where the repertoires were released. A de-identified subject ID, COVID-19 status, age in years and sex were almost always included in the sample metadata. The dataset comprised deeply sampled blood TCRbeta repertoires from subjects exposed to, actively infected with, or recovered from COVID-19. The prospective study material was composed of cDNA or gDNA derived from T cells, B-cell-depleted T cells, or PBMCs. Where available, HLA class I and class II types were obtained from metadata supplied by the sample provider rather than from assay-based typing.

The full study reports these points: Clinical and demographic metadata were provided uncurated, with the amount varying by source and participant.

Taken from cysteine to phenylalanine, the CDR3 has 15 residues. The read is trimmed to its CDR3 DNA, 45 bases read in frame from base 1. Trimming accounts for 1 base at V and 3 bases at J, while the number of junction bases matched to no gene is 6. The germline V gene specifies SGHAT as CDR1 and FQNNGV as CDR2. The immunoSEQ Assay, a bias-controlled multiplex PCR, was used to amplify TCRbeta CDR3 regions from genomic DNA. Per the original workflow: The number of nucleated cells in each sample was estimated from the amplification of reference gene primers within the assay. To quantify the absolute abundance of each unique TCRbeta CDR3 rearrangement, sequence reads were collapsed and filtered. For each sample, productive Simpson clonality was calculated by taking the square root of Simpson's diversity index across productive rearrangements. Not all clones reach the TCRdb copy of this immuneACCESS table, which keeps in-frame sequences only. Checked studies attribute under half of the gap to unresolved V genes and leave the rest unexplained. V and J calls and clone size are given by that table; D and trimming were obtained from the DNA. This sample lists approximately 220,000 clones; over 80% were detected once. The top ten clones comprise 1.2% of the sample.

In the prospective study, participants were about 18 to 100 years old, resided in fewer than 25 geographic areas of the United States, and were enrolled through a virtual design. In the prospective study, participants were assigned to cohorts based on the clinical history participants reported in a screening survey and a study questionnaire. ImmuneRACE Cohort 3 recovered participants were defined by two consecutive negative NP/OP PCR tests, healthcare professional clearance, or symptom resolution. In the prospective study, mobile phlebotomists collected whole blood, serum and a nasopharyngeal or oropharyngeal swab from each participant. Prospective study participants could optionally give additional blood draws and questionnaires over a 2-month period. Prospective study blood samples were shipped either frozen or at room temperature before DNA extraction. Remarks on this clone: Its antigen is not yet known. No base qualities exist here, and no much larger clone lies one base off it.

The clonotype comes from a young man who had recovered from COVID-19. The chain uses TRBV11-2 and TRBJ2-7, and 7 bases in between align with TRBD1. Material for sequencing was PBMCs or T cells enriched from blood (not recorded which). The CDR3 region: CASSLGDSQHYEQYF. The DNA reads TGTGCCAGCAGCTTAGGGGACAGCCAGCACTACGAGCAGTACTTC.